The 21 T cell receptor beta chains below were found in one sample sequenced in a study of Graves' ophthalmopathy and Graves' hyperthyroidism. Beta-chain TCR CDR3 regions were amplified from RNA transcripts. First-round RT-PCR used HTBI primers; second-round multiplex PCR followed. TCRdb reprocessed the multiplex PCR reads via MiXCR and lists one record per CDR3 protein. The sample includes 580,000 or so distinct CDR3 sequences, under 45% of them seen just once. Source material: peripheral blood or thyroid tissue (not recorded which). The receptors originated from an adult man with Graves' hyperthyroidism.

This clonotype was recorded many times. J is TRBJ2-5 and V is TRBV12-3 or TRBV12-4; 9 bases are a match to TRBD1. The length of the CDR3 is 16 residues. V lost 5 bases and J lost 2; bases outside the gene matches: 9. For the CDR3, the DNA is TGTGCCAGCAGTACCCCCGGGACAGGGACGCAAGAGACCCAGTACTTC. It specifies CASSTPGTGTQETQYF.

The chain is built from TRBV10-2 and TRBJ1-5; a possible D gene is TRBD1 (6 bases). The CDR3 contains 12 residues. The V end was cut by 3 bases, the J end by 12 bases, with 12 bases between. CDR1 is WSHSY and CDR2 is SAAADI in the germline V gene. Here the CDR3 reads CASSDLNRVQHF. In DNA, the CDR3 is TGCGCCAGCAGTGACCTCAACAGGGTCCAGCATTTT.

This clonotype was counted ten times or more. The chain couples TRBV20-1 to TRBJ2-7; 7 bases fit TRBD2. The CDR3 length is 14 residues. The V and J ends lost 6 bases and 4 bases, in that order; junction bases with no gene match: 12. The germline V gene has CDR1 DFQATT and CDR2 SNEGSKA (reference sequence). The CDR3 is CSALDVSGKYEQYF. CDR3 DNA sequence: TGCAGTGCCCTAGATGTAAGCGGGAAGTACGAGCAGTACTTC.

V and J are TRBV7-6 and TRBJ2-5, with D perhaps being TRBD1 or TRBD2 (6 bases each). The V and J ends lost 1 base and 4 bases respectively, with 10 bases between them. This CDR3 spans 14 amino acids. Germline CDR1 is SGHVS and CDR2 is FNYEAQ. CDR3 loop: CASSLDPGAETQYF. The CDR3 DNA reads as TGTGCCAGCAGCTTAGATCCGGGGGCAGAGACCCAGTACTTC.

This clonotype has a count of ten or more. This chain joins TRBV2 and TRBJ2-2; D may be TRBD2 (7 bases). Trimming took off 8 bases at V and 6 bases at J, with 19 bases between the two ends. The CDR3 totals 15 residues. Germline V gene lookup returns CDR1 SNHLY and CDR2 FYNNEI. The CDR3 is CASGTSQGGAGELFF. The CDR3 DNA sequence: TGTGCCAGCGGGACCTCACAGGGAGGGGCCGGGGAGCTGTTTTTT.

About this clonotype itself: The CDR3 does not end in the conserved phenylalanine or tryptophan, so this is likely a read error. It is unclear where the CDR3 begins or ends on the DNA, so no DNA is shown, and the CDR3 is as TCRdb lists it. The chain joins TRBV29-1 to TRBJ2-1; TRBD1, as called in the table, went unchecked against the DNA. Per the germline V gene, CDR1 is SQVTM and CDR2 is ANQGSEA. The CDR3 length equals 10 residues, ends included. The CDR3 here is CSVDSGSTPI.

This clonotype was detected ten times or more. The chain couples TRBV25-1 to TRBJ1-3; a possible D gene is TRBD1 (6 bases). V dropped 8 bases and J dropped 0 bases, with 11 bases sitting between them. The CDR3 runs 14 residues. Germline V CDR1 and CDR2: MGHDK, SYGVNS. The CDR3 sequence: CASQGGLSGNTIYF. For the CDR3, the DNA is TGTGCCAGCCAAGGGGGGCTCTCTGGAAACACCATATATTTT.

A word on this clonotype: A junction end diverges from the germline sequence, so it may reflect a read error. The chain has TRBV2 and TRBJ1-4; TRBD1 aligns across 11 bases. This CDR3 is 14 amino acids long. Germline lookup yields CDR1 SNHLY and CDR2 FYNNEI. CDR3 loop: CASRGTGGREKLLF. The CDR3 bases are TGTGCGAGCAGGGGGACAGGGGGGAGGGAAAAACTGCTTTTT.

This chain joins TRBV19 and TRBJ1-5; D is unresolved. V lost 4 bases and J 0 bases, leaving 13 bases between the germline ends. Germline CDR1 is LNHDA and CDR2 is SQIVND (reference sequence). This CDR3 has 16 residues. The chain's CDR3 is CASSTPGGVSNQPQHF. The DNA for the CDR3 is TGTGCCAGTAGTACCCCGGGTGGGGTTAGCAATCAGCCCCAGCATTTT.

The chain employs TRBV20-1 and TRBJ1-1; D unresolved. The CDR3 totals 12 residues. Trimming left V 6 bases short and J 4 bases short, with 12 bases between. Germline-derived CDR1 and CDR2 are DFQATT and SNEGSKA (reference sequence). The CDR3 coding sequence is TGCAGTGCGTATTGGGAGGTCACTGAAGCTTTCTTT. It specifies CSAYWEVTEAFF.

Comment on this clonotype: The junction departs from the called germline gene at one end, perhaps through a read error. The gene calls are TRBV29-1 and TRBJ1-2; TRBD1 is a possible D gene (6 bases). The CDR3 is 11 residues long. Per germline, CDR1 SQVTM and CDR2 ANQGSEA. The CDR3 spells CSLEGGDGYTF. The CDR3, as DNA: TGCAGCCTTGAGGGGGGCGATGGCTACACCTTC.

The chain joins TRBV5-8 to TRBJ1-2, with D perhaps TRBD1 (5 bases). There are 16 residues in the CDR3. Trimming stripped 4 bases from V and 3 bases from J, with 19 bases between. The germline CDR1 and CDR2 sequences are SGHTS and YDEGEE. CDR3 nucleotide sequence: TGTGCCAGCAGCCTCCTACAGGACGGCTCCCACTATGGCTACACCTTC. It specifies CASSLLQDGSHYGYTF.

This clonotype was counted many times. CDR3 sequence (DNA): TGTGCCAGCAGCTTAGACGGACTAGCGGGAGTCTACGAGCAGTACTTC. Encoded protein: CASSLDGLAGVYEQYF. The V call is TRBV7-8, the J call TRBJ2-7; 13 nucleotides match TRBD2. From germline, CDR1 is SGHVS and CDR2 FQNEAQ. This CDR3 spans 16 amino acids. V dropped 1 base and J dropped 3; count of bases not matched to a gene: 3.

This rearrangement joins TRBV7-9 to TRBJ1-6; D gene uncertain. The CDR3 consists of 15 residues. Per germline, CDR1 SEHNR and CDR2 FQNEAQ (reference sequence). Trimming took off 1 base at V and 5 bases at J, with 9 bases between the two ends. For the CDR3, the DNA is TGTGCCAGCAGCTTAGTTAGCGGGAATAATTCACCCCTCCACTTT. This translates into CASSLVSGNNSPLHF. Combining the CDR3 with reference TRBV7-9 and TRBJ1-6 gives the whole variable domain DTGVSQNPRHKITKRGQNVTFRCDPISEHNRLYWYRQTLGQGPEFLTYFQNEAQLEKSRLLSDRFSAERPKGSFSTLEIQRTEQGDSAMYLCASSLVSGNNSPLHFGNGTRLTVT.

This clonotype was seen ten or more times. This chain links TRBV6-6 with TRBJ1-5; the D gene is possibly TRBD1 (6 bases). This CDR3 is 16 amino acids long. V was cut by 8 bases and J by 3 bases, with 20 bases left in between. Germline CDR1 and CDR2: MNHNY and SVGAGI (reference sequence). CDR3 nucleotides: TGTGCCAGCGCCCCCATGCACGGACAGTTCAATCAGCCCCAGCATTTT. Amino acid sequence: CASAPMHGQFNQPQHF.

A few counts support this clonotype. CDR3 sequence reads: CASSLLETGRTLYEQYF. CDR3 DNA: TGTGCCAGCAGCTTGCTCGAGACAGGGCGCACCCTCTACGAGCAGTACTTC. The rearrangement joins TRBV7-9 to TRBJ2-7, with 7 bases that match TRBD1. The CDR3 contains 17 residues. J gave up 3 bases and V 3 bases, and 14 bases lay outside the gene matches. Per germline, CDR1 SEHNR and CDR2 FQNEAQ (reference sequence).

This clonotype was detected a few times. The gene calls are TRBV27 and TRBJ2-7; 9 nucleotides agree with TRBD1. Unmatched junction bases numbered 5, after V lost 8 bases and J lost 3 bases. CDR3 size: 13 residues. Germline assignment: CDR1 MNHEY and CDR2 SMNVEV (reference sequence). The CDR3 bases are TGTGCCAGCGGTAGGACAGGGGTCTACGAGCAGTACTTC. Encoded protein: CASGRTGVYEQYF.

This clonotype was observed at least ten times. The gene calls are TRBV27 and TRBJ2-7; 7 bases fit TRBD1. CDR3 length: 13 residues. With V trimmed by 7 bases and J by 3 bases, 6 bases remained unmatched. Germline V CDR1 and CDR2: MNHEY, SMNVEV (reference sequence). CDR3 in amino acids: CASKRAGGYEQYF. The DNA for the CDR3 is TGTGCCAGCAAGAGGGCAGGGGGCTACGAGCAGTACTTC.

This clonotype was observed a few times. This may be a read error, as it is one base from a much larger clone. The CDR3 does not end in the conserved phenylalanine or tryptophan, so this is likely a read error. V is TRBV20-1 and J is TRBJ1-4; D perhaps matches TRBD1 (6 bases). Trimming removed 5 bases from V and 3 bases from J, with 13 bases in between. Germline V gives CDR1 DFQATT, CDR2 SNEGSKA (reference sequence). This CDR3 is 14 amino acids long. CDR3 amino acids: CSAPKQGSNEKLFL. The CDR3 region has the DNA TGCAGTGCTCCAAAACAGGGATCTAATGAAAAACTGTTTCTT.

Many counts were recorded for this clonotype. The chain links TRBV5-1 to TRBJ2-2; D may be TRBD1 or TRBD2 (7 bases each). CDR3 length equals 16 residues. V lost 4 bases to trimming and J lost 4 bases, with 17 bases between them. Germline CDR1 and CDR2: SGHRS and YFSETQ. CDR3 in DNA: TGCGCCAGCAGCCCTGCAGGGGGGGCGAGCACCGGGGAGCTGTTTTTT. It specifies CASSPAGGASTGELFF.

Ten or more counts support this clonotype. This chain's CDR3 is CSAEKFSGNKETQYF. The CDR3 DNA follows: TGCAGTGCGGAGAAGTTTTCCGGGAACAAAGAGACCCAGTACTTC. V is TRBV20-1 and J is TRBJ2-5, with D possibly matching TRBD2 (5 bases). The V gene lost 6 bases and the J gene lost 3 bases, with 20 bases spanning the gap. CDR1 and CDR2 (germline): DFQATT, SNEGSKA (reference sequence). The length of the CDR3 is 15 residues.